This T cell receptor beta chain was identified in a study of CD8+CD57+ T cells in acquired aplastic anemia. Study-wide context: When averaged, DNA from sorted CD4+ and CD8+ cells came to 3.2 ug.

CDR3 and TCR beta VDJ profiling relied on a genomic DNA template. TCRdb used MiXCR to reprocess the reads, holding one entry per CDR3 protein. The sample shows some 190,000 distinct CDR3 sequences, just over 45% of them seen only once. The germline V gene encodes CDR1 SGHTA and CDR2 FQGNSA. With 2 bases removed from V and 6 bases from J, the gap between germline ends came to 2 bases. CDR3 size: 11 residues. Many counts were recorded for this clonotype. The clonotype comes from a human donor in good health. The chain carries TRBV7-2 and TRBJ2-1, with D hard to call. Sequenced: sorted CD4+, CD8+, or CD8+CD57+ T cells (not recorded which) from PBMCs. The CDR3 here is CASSLINEQFF. CDR3 bases: TGTGCCAGCAGCTTAATCAATGAGCAGTTCTTC. The complete variable domain, with remaining parts taken from reference TRBV7-2 and TRBJ2-1, reads GAGVSQSPSNKVTEKGKDVELRCDPISGHTALYWYRQSLGQGLEFLIYFQGNSAPDKSGLPSDRFSAERTGGSVSTLTIQRTQQEDSAVYLCASSLINEQFFGPGTRLTVL.